Sequencing of this T cell receptor (beta chain) was carried out in a study of cytomegalovirus exposure and HLA in healthy donors. Study-wide results and limits: Most subjects' HLA-A and HLA-B alleles were reportedly predicted from TCR beta sequences.

PCR amplification relied on 60 Vbeta primers (plus 13 Jbeta primers). The table came from immunoSEQ multiplex PCR; TCRdb's copy has only in-frame clones and leaves some out. This sample yields about 89,000 clones, of which roughly 84% are seen a single time; approximately 3% belongs to the top ten. This clone was recorded only once. The antigen remains unidentified. Looked up from germline, CDR1 is SGHRS and CDR2 is YFSETQ. V was clipped by 4 bases and J by 7 bases; unmatched bases: 5. This CDR3 comprises 15 residues. Participants comprised healthy donors of bone marrow. The chain combines TRBV5-1 with TRBJ2-1; 13 positions match TRBD2. The sequence was obtained from a man younger than 45 in good health and CMV-seronegative. What was sequenced was PBMCs. The CDR3 coding sequence is TGCGCCAGCAGCCAATTGGGACTAGCGGGGAATGAGCAGTTCTTC. The encoded protein is CASSQLGLAGNEQFF.